These T cell receptor beta chains were read from a single sample in a study of OX40 agonist ivuxolimab in advanced cancers. Using immunoSEQ multiplex PCR, the repertoire was profiled, and TCRdb retains in-frame clones only, with some absent. The sample lists 15,000 to 20,000 clones, around 80% occurring once. Sequencing was performed on CD4+ or CD8+ T cells sorted from blood, taken in a trial of the OX40 agonist ivuxolimab. These receptors were taken from an adult with an advanced solid tumor such as melanoma, head and neck, liver or kidney cancer. The CDR3 runs from the conserved cysteine through the conserved F or W. The D gene is left open where the match is weak. Some rows have no size entry. The others give once, few or many, or a class for an expanded clone.

TRBJ2-3 | . | TRBD2 | TRBV2 | TGTGCCAGCCAAACCGGCGCGGGGGAGGTGTATACGCAGTATTTT | CASQTGAGEVYTQYF
TRBJ2-7 | . | . | TRBV6-6 | TGTGCCAGCAGTTACTCGAGGCAGGGGAACAAGCTCGAGCAGTACTTC | CASSYSRQGNKLEQYF
TRBJ2-3 | . | TRBD2 | TRBV9 | TGTGCCAGCAGCTTAACCGGGACTAGCGGAGATACGCAGTATTTT | CASSLTGTSGDTQYF
TRBJ1-1 | . | TRBD1 | TRBV4-2 | TGTGCCAGCAGCCAAGATAGGGACAGACCCATCACTGAAGCTTTCTTT | CASSQDRDRPITEAFF
TRBJ1-4 | . | . | TRBV9 | TGTGCCAGCAGCCACGATTCGACAGCAACTAATGAAAAACTGTTTTTT | CASSHDSTATNEKLFF
TRBJ2-2 | . | . | TRBV11-2 | TGTGCCAGCAGCTCACGCGCTGCGGGGTTAAACACCGGGGAGCTGTTTTTT | CASSSRAAGLNTGELFF
TRBJ1-1 | . | TRBD1 | TRBV5-6 | TGTGCCAGCAGCTTGGGAACAGGGGGGGCTTTCTTT | CASSLGTGGAFF
TRBJ1-6 | . | . | TRBV27 | TGTGCCAGCACCCAGGGTAGCAGCCCACAATTTACACCCCTCCACTTT | CASTQGSSPQFTPLHF
TRBJ2-1 | . | TRBD1 | TRBV14 | TGTGCCAGCAGCCCATATTCGACAGGGGGTGAGCAGTTCTTC | CASSPYSTGGEQFF
TRBJ2-4 | . | . | TRBV7-2 | TGTGCCAGCAGCTTAGCCCTACGAGATGCGGGTTTCCTGATACTAGCCAAAAACATTCAGTACTTC | CASSLALRDAGFLILAKNIQYF
TRBJ2-7 | . | . | TRBV27 | TGTGCCAGCAGTTCCCTCCCGGACGAGCAGTACTTC | CASSSLPDEQYF
TRBJ2-5 | . | . | TRBV7-9 | TGTGCCAGCAGCTTAATGGGGTCCGGTGAGACCCAGTACTTC | CASSLMGSGETQYF
TRBJ1-3 | . | . | TRBV11-2 | TGTGCCAGCAGCTTAGGAGGGCCTGGAAACACCATATATTTT | CASSLGGPGNTIYF
TRBJ2-2 | . | TRBD2 | TRBV6-6 | TGTGCCAGCAGTCAACTAGCGGGGAACACCGGGGAGCTGTTTTTT | CASSQLAGNTGELFF
TRBJ2-7 | . | TRBD1 | TRBV19 | TGTGCCAGTAACCAACCAAGACAGGGGTTATACGAGCAGTACTTC | CASNQPRQGLYEQYF
TRBJ2-3 | . | . | TRBV7-6 | TGTGCCAGCAGCTTGTTAGGAGGTGATACGCAGTATTTT | CASSLLGGDTQYF
TRBJ1-3 | . | TRBD1 | TRBV29-1 | TGCAGCGTAAATCCCTCAGGGGGTGGAAACACCATATATTTT | CSVNPSGGGNTIYF
TRBJ2-3 | . | . | TRBV27 | TGTGCCAGCAGTTTAGGGTTGGAGCAGAGCACAGATACGCAGTATTTT | CASSLGLEQSTDTQYF
TRBJ2-7 | once | . | TRBV6-5 | TGTGCCAGCAGTTACGTACAGGGTACGAGGAACGAGCAGTACTTC | CASSYVQGTRNEQYF
TRBJ2-5 | . | . | TRBV6-5 | TGTGCCAGCTCCCTTGGTATCGAAGAGACCCAGTACTTC | CASSLGIEETQYF
TRBJ2-7 | . | . | TRBV19 | TGTGCCAGTAGTATAGGGGTTTTCTCCTACGAGCAGTACTTC | CASSIGVFSYEQYF
TRBJ1-4 | once | . | TRBV9 | TGTGCCAGCAGCGTAGCAGGACAGAATGAAAAACTGTTTTTT | CASSVAGQNEKLFF
TRBJ2-7 | . | TRBD2 | TRBV4-2 | TGTGCCAGCAGCAAGATAAGCGGGGGTTCCTACGAGCAGTACTTC | CASSKISGGSYEQYF
TRBJ2-2 | . | . | TRBV4-1 | TGCGCCAGCAGCCTTGCGGGGGCCACCGGGGAGCTGTTTTTT | CASSLAGATGELFF
TRBJ2-6 | . | TRBD1 | TRBV4-3 | TGCGCCAGCAGCCCAGGGACAGGGAGCTCTGGGGCCAACGTCCTGACCTTC | CASSPGTGSSGANVLTF
TRBJ1-4 | once | . | TRBV6-1 | TGTGCCAGCAGTGAAGGACAGGAGTTAGAAGAAAAACTGTTTTTT | CASSEGQELEEKLFF
TRBJ2-7 | . | . | TRBV7-9 | TGTGCCAGCAGCTTAATCCAGGGGGGATACGAGCAGTACTTC | CASSLIQGGYEQYF
TRBJ2-1 | . | TRBD2 | TRBV9 | TGTGCCAGCAGCGTAGTTAGCGGGGGGCAAAACAATGAGCAGTTCTTC | CASSVVSGGQNNEQFF
TRBJ2-7 | . | . | TRBV5-6 | TGTGCCAGCAGCTTGTACGTTAGCTCCTACGAGCAGTACTTC | CASSLYVSSYEQYF
TRBJ2-2 | . | . | TRBV7-3 | TGTGCCAGCAGCTTTTCGGGGGATGCCACCGGGGAGCTGTTTTTT | CASSFSGDATGELFF
TRBJ2-7 | . | TRBD1 | TRBV19 | TGTGCCACCTCCCTAGGGACAGGGTTCTACGAGCAGTACTTC | CATSLGTGFYEQYF
TRBJ2-1 | . | TRBD2 | TRBV6-6 | TGTGCCAGCAGTCTAGCGGGGGACTACAATGAGCAGTTCTTC | CASSLAGDYNEQFF
TRBJ2-5 | . | TRBD2 | TRBV14 | TGTGCCAGCAGCCAAGATAGGAGCGGGAGGAACCAAGAGACCCAGTACTTC | CASSQDRSGRNQETQYF
TRBJ1-5 | . | . | TRBV9 | TGTGCCAGCGGGGGGGGTAGACAGCCCCAGCATTTT | CASGGGRQPQHF
TRBJ2-2 | once | TRBD1 | TRBV28 | TGTGCCAGCACCACCGGACAGGGGAACACCGGGGAGCTGTTTTTT | CASTTGQGNTGELFF
TRBJ2-1 | . | . | TRBV7-9 | TGTGCCAGCACGAACGGGCTCTCCTACAATGAGCAGTTCTTC | CASTNGLSYNEQFF
TRBJ2-5 | . | TRBD1 | TRBV15 | TGTGCCACCAGCCCCACGACAGGGTCCTTCCAAGAGACCCAGTACTTC | CATSPTTGSFQETQYF
TRBJ2-7 | . | TRBD2 | TRBV5-1 | TGCGCCAGCAGCTTCGGGACTAACTACGAGCAGTACTTC | CASSFGTNYEQYF
TRBJ2-7 | . | TRBD1 | TRBV9 | TGTGCCAGCAGCGTAGGCGGGACAGGGGTCCCCTACGAGCAGTACTTC | CASSVGGTGVPYEQYF
TRBJ2-7 | . | . | TRBV2 | TGTGCCAGCCTAAAGACCGGGACAACTCCCTACGAGCAGTACTTC | CASLKTGTTPYEQYF
TRBJ2-1 | once | . | TRBV19 | TGTGCCAGTAGTATAGGACAGATCAATGAGCAGTTCTTC | CASSIGQINEQFF